This TCR beta chain originates from a study of CD8+ T cells in alopecia areata. Note on this clone: Its target is not known.

Germline CDR1 and CDR2: SGHDT and YYEEEE. V gave up 1 base and J gave up 5 bases, with 7 bases separating them. The CDR3 runs 13 residues. General study points: Clonality was higher in lesional than normal scalp, especially in alopecia totalis/universalis.

Once RNA had been extracted, it was reverse transcribed into cDNA to act as the sequencing template. The repertoire was sequenced with immunoSEQ multiplex PCR; TCRdb's copy has only in-frame clones and lacks some. The table has fewer than 110,000 clones, less than 70% seen once. The chain links TRBV5-6 to TRBJ2-1; the D gene is possibly TRBD1 (5 bases). The TCR was taken from a human donor in good health. The sequenced sample was CD4+ T cells sorted from blood. This CDR3 is CASSLIRDNEQFF. Here the CDR3 DNA reads TGTGCCAGCAGCTTGATCAGGGACAATGAGCAGTTCTTC.